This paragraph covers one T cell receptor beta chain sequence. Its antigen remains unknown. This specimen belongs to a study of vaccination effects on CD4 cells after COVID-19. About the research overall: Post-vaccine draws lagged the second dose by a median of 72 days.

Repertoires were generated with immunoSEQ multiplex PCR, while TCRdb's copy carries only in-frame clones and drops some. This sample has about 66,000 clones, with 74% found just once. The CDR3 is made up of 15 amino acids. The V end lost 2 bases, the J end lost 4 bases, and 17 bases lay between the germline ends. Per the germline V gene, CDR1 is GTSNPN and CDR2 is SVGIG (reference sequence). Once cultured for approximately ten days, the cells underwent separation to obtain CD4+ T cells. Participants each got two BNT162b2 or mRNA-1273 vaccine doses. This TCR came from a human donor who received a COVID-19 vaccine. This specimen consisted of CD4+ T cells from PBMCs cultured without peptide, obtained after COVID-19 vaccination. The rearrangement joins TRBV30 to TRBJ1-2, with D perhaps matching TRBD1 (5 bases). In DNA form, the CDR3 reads TGTGCCTGGAGTAGGCAGGTACAGGACATCTATGGCTACACCTTC. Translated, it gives CAWSRQVQDIYGYTF.